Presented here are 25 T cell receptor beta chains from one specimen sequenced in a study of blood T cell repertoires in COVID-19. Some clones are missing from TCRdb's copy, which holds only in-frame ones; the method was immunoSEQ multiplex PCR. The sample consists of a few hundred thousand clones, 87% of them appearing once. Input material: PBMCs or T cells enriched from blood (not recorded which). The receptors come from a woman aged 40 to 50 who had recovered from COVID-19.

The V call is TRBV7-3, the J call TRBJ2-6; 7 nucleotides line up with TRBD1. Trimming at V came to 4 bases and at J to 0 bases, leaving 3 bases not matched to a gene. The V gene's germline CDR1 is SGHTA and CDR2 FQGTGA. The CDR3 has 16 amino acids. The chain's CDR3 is CASSSSGGSGANVLTF. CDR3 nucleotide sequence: TGTGCCAGCAGCTCCTCAGGGGGCTCTGGGGCCAACGTCCTGACTTTC. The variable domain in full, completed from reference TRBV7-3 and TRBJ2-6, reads GAGVSQTPSNKVTEKGKYVELRCDPISGHTALYWYRQSLGQGPEFLIYFQGTGAADDSGLPNDRFFAVRPEGSVSTLKIQRTERGDSAVYLCASSSSGGSGANVLTFGAGSRLTVL.

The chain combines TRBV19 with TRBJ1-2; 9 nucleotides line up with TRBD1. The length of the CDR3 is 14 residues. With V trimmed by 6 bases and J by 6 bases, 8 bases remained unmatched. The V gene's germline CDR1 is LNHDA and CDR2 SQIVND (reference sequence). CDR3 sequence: CASRPQGALNGYTF. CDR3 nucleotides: TGTGCCAGTAGACCACAGGGGGCGTTGAATGGCTACACCTTC.

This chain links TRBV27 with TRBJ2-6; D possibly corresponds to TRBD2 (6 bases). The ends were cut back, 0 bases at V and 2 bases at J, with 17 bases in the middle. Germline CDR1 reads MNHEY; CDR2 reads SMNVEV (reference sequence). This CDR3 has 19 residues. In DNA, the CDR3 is TGTGCCAGCAGTTTATCCTTTCCCGGGACTCATCCTGGGGCCAACGTCCTGACTTTC. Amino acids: CASSLSFPGTHPGANVLTF. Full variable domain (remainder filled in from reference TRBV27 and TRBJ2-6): EAQVTQNPRYLITVTGKKLTVTCSQNMNHEYMSWYRQDPGLGLRQIYYSMNVEVTDKGDVPEGYKVSRKEKRNFPLILESPSPNQTSLYFCASSLSFPGTHPGANVLTFGAGSRLTVL.

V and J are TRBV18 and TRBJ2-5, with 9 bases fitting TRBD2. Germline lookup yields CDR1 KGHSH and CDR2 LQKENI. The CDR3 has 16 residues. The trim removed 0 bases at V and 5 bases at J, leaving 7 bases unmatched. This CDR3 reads CASSPPSAGGVETQYF. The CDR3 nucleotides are TGTGCCAGCTCACCACCGTCAGCGGGAGGTGTGGAGACCCAGTACTTC.

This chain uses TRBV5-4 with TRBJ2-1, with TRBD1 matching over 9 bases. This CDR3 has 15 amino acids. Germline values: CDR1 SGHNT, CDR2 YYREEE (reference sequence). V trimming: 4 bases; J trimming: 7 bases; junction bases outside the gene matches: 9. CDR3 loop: CASSAGTGTWNEQFF. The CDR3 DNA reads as TGTGCCAGCAGCGCTGGGACAGGGACTTGGAATGAGCAGTTCTTC.

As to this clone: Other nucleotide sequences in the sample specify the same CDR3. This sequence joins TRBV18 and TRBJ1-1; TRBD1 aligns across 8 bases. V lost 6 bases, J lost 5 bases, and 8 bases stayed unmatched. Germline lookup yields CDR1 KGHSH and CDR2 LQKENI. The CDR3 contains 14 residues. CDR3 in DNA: TGTGCCAGCTCGCAAGGACAGGGTGGAACTGAAGCTTTCTTT. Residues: CASSQGQGGTEAFF.

CDR3 residues: CATSSPSREDYGYTF. CDR3 DNA sequence: TGTGCCACCAGCTCCCCCTCCCGGGAGGACTATGGCTACACCTTC. The J gene is TRBJ1-2, the V gene TRBV15; D not resolved. Trimming removed 5 bases at V and 3 bases at J, with 16 bases between. Germline CDR1 is LNHNV and CDR2 is YYDKDF (reference sequence). The CDR3 totals 15 residues.

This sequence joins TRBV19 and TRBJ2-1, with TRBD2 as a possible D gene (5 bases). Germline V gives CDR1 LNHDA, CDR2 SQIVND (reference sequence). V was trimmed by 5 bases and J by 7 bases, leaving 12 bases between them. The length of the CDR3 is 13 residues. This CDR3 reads CASSPGMHNEQFF. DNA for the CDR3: TGTGCCAGTAGTCCGGGGATGCATAATGAGCAGTTCTTC.

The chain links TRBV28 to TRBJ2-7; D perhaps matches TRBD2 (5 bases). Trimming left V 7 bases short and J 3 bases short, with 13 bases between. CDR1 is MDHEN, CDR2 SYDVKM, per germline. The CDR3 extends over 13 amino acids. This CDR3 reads CASTTPGVYEQYF. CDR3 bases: TGTGCCAGCACCACTCCCGGGGTCTACGAGCAGTACTTC. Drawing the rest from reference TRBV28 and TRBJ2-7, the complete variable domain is DVKVTQSSRYLVKRTGEKVFLECVQDMDHENMFWYRQDPGLGLRLIYFSYDVKMKEKGDIPEGYSVSREKKERFSLILESASTNQTSMYLCASTTPGVYEQYFGPGTRLTVT.

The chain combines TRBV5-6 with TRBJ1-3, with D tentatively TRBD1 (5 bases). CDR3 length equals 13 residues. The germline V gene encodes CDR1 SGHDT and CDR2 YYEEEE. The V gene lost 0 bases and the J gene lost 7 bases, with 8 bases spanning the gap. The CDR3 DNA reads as TGTGCCAGCAGCTTGGAGGGGTGGAACACCATATATTTT. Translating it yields CASSLEGWNTIYF.

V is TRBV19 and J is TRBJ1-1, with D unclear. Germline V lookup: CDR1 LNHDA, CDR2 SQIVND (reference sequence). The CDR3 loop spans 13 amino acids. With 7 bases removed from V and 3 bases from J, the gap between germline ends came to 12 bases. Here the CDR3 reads CASTENRDTEAFF. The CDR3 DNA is TGTGCCAGTACTGAAAATCGGGACACTGAAGCTTTCTTT.

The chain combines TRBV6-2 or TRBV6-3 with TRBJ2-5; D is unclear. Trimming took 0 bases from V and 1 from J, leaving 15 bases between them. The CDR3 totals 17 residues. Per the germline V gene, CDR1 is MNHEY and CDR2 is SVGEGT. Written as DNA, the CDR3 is TGTGCCAGCAGTTACTCCCAGGCCCCGTTACTCCAAGAGACCCAGTACTTC. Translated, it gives CASSYSQAPLLQETQYF.

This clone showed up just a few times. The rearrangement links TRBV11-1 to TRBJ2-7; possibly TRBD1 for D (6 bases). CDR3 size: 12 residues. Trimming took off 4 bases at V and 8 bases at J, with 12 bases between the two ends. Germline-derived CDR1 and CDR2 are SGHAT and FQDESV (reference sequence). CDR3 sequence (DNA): TGTGCCAGCAGCTCGCTGGGACAACAGCAGTACTTC. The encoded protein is CASSSLGQQQYF.

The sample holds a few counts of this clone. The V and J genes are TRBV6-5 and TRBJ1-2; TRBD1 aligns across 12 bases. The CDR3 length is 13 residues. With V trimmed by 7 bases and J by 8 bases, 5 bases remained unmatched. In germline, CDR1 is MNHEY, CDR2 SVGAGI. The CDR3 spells CASMFGTGGGYTF. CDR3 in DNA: TGTGCCAGCATGTTCGGGACAGGGGGCGGCTACACCTTC.

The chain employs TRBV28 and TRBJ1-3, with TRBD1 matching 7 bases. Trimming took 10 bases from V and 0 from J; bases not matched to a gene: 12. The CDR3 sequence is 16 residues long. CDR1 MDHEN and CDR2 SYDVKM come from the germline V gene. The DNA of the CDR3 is TGTGCCATCCAAAAGGGACAGTCCTTCTCTGGAAACACCATATATTTT. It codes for CAIQKGQSFSGNTIYF.

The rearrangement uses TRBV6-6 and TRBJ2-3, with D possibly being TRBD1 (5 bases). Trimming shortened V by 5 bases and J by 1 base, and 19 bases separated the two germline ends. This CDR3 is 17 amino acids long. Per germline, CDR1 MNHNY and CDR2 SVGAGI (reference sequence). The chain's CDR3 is CASSPLKGPGRTDTQYF. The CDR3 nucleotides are TGTGCCAGCAGTCCCCTCAAGGGGCCAGGCCGCACAGATACGCAGTATTTT.

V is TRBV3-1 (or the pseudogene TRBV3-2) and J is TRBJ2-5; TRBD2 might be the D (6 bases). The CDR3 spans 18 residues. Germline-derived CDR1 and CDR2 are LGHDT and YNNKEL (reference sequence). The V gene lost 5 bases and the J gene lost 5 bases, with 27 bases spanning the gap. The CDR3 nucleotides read TGTGCCAGCAGCTACAAGGAGTTCATAGCGCGGGATAGGGAGACCCAGTACTTC. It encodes CASSYKEFIARDRETQYF.

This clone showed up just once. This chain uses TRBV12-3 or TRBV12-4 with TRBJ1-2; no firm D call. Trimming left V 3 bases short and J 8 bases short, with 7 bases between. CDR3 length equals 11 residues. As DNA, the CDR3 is TGTGCCAGCAGTTTGGTTGGCGGCTACACCTTC. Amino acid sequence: CASSLVGGYTF.

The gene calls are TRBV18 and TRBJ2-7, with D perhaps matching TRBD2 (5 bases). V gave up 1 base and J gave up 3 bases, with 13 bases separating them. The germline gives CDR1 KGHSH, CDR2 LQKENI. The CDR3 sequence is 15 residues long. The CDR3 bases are TGTGCCAGCTCACCACAGTCCACTAGGAACTACGAGCAGTACTTC. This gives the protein CASSPQSTRNYEQYF.

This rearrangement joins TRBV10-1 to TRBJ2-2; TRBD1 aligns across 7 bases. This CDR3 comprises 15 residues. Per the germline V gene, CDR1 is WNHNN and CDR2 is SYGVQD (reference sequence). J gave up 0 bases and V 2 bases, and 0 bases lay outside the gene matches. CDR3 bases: TGCGCCAGCAGTGAGGGGACAGCGAACACCGGGGAGCTGTTTTTT. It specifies CASSEGTANTGELFF.

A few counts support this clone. As DNA, the CDR3 is TGTGCCAGCAGCTCCGGACTGATGAACACTGAAGCTTTCTTT. This encodes CASSSGLMNTEAFF. The chain recombines TRBV7-8 with TRBJ1-1; no clear D gene. The CDR3 covers 14 residues. Between the trimmed V and J ends, which lost 4 bases and 0 bases, there was a span of 9 bases. Per germline, CDR1 SGHVS and CDR2 FQNEAQ. The full variable domain, its missing parts supplied by reference TRBV7-8 and TRBJ1-1, is GAGVSQSPRYKVAKRGQDVALRCDPISGHVSLFWYQQALGQGPEFLTYFQNEAQLDKSGLPSDRFFAERPEGSVSTLKIQRTQQEDSAVYLCASSSGLMNTEAFFGQGTRLTVV.

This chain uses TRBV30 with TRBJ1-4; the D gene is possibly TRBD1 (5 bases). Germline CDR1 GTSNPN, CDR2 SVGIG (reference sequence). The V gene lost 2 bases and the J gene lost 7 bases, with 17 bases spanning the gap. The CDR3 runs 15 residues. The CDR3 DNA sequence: TGTGCCTGGAGTTCCACCTTGGGGCGGGGTGAAAAACTGTTTTTT. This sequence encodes CAWSSTLGRGEKLFF.

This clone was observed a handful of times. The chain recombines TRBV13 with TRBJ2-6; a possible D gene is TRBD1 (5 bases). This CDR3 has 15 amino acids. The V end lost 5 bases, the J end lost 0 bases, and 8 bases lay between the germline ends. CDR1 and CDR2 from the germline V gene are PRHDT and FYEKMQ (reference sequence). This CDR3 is CASSEQVSGANVLTF. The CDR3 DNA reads TGTGCCAGCAGCGAACAGGTCTCTGGGGCCAACGTCCTGACTTTC. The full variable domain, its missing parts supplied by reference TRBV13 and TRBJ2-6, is AAGVIQSPRHLIKEKRETATLKCYPIPRHDTVYWYQQGPGQDPQFLISFYEKMQSDKGSIPDRFSAQQFSDYHSELNMSSLELGDSALYFCASSEQVSGANVLTFGAGSRLTVL.

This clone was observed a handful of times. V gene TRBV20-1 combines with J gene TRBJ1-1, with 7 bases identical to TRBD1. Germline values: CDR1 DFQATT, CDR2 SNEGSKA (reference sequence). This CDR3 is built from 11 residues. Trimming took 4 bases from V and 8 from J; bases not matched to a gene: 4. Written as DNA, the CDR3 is TGCAGTGCTAAACAGGACAGGGAAGCTTTCTTT. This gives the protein CSAKQDREAFF.

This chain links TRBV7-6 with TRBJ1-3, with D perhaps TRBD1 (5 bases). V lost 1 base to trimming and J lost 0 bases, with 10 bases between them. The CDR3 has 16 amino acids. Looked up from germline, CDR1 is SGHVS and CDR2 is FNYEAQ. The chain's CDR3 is CASSLGGPDSGNTIYF. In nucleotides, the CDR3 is TGTGCCAGCAGCTTAGGGGGCCCAGACTCTGGAAACACCATATATTTT.